The 9 T cell receptor beta chains reported below all come from one sample, sequenced in a study of T cells in Graves' hyperthyroidism and ophthalmopathy. Using RNA transcripts as the source, TCR beta CDR3 regions were amplified. HTBI primers were the set used in a first-round RT-PCR of the TCR CDR3. TCRdb ran MiXCR on the multiplex PCR reads and lists one entry per CDR3 protein. The sample holds about half a million distinct CDR3 sequences, approximately 24% seen once. The sequencing sample was made of blood. Source of these receptors: a woman aged 25-40 years with Graves' ophthalmopathy.

The chain uses TRBV12-3 or TRBV12-4 and TRBJ1-5; TRBD1 matches at 7 bases. This CDR3 is 13 amino acids long. The J segment lost 7 bases and the V segment lost 3 bases, leaving 3 bases of the junction unmatched. CDR3 amino acids: CASSFTGAQPQHF. In nucleotides, the CDR3 is TGTGCCAGCAGTTTCACAGGGGCCCAGCCCCAGCATTTT.

This clonotype was detected many times. The chain employs TRBV27 and TRBJ2-7; D is undetermined. V dropped 4 bases and J dropped 4 bases, with 11 bases sitting between them. Germline CDR1 MNHEY, CDR2 SMNVEV (reference sequence). CDR3 length: 13 residues. The CDR3 sequence is CASSSRPEYEQYF. Here the CDR3 DNA reads TGTGCCAGCAGTTCTCGGCCTGAATACGAGCAGTACTTC.

The CDR3 is CASSSDGLSMNTEAFF. The CDR3 nucleotides are TGTGCCAGCAGCTCGGACGGGTTGTCCATGAACACTGAAGCTTTCTTT. The chain links TRBV11-1 to TRBJ1-1; D not resolved. Trimming shortened V by 4 bases and J by 0 bases, and 15 bases separated the two germline ends. Germline V gene lookup returns CDR1 SGHAT and CDR2 FQDESV (reference sequence). This CDR3 contains 16 residues.

There are many counts of this clonotype. The genes are TRBV20-1 and TRBJ1-5, with D uncertain. There are 13 residues in the CDR3. Trimming left V 5 bases short and J 1 base short, with 9 bases between. CDR1 DFQATT and CDR2 SNEGSKA come from the germline V gene (reference sequence). CDR3 bases: TGCAGTGCTCAGGCGGAAAGCAATCAGCCCCAGCATTTT. This encodes CSAQAESNQPQHF.

This clonotype has just a few counts. A clone one base away is much larger, so this may be a read error. CDR3 loop: CASSDLSGVSYEQYF. The CDR3, as DNA: TGTGCCAGCAGTGATCTTAGCGGGGTCTCCTACGAGCAGTACTTC. The genes are TRBV2 and TRBJ2-7; 8 nucleotides align to TRBD2. Trimming took 3 bases from V and 0 from J; bases not matched to a gene: 4. Germline lookup yields CDR1 SNHLY and CDR2 FYNNEI. This CDR3 has 15 amino acids.

This sequence joins TRBV7-2 and TRBJ1-5; D is unresolved. V lost 5 bases, J lost 4 bases, and 9 bases lay in between. The germline CDR1 and CDR2 sequences are SGHTA and FQGNSA. The CDR3 has 13 residues. CDR3: CASSRGWNQPQHF. The DNA of the CDR3 is TGTGCCAGCAGCCGCGGTTGGAATCAGCCCCAGCATTTT.

This clonotype was seen repeatedly, ten times or more. The genes are TRBV6-2 or TRBV6-3 and TRBJ2-7; D is uncertain. The V gene's germline CDR1 is MNHEY and CDR2 SVGEGT. The CDR3 extends over 11 amino acids. The V end was cut by 10 bases, the J end by 1 base, with 8 bases between. The CDR3 DNA sequence: TGTGCCACAGACGGTTCCTACGAGCAGTACTTC. This translates into CATDGSYEQYF.

This clonotype has a count of ten or more. The rearrangement uses TRBV10-3 and TRBJ1-5; D perhaps matches TRBD1 (5 bases). The V gene lost 0 bases and the J gene lost 4 bases, with 10 bases spanning the gap. This CDR3 contains 15 residues. Germline CDR1 is ENHRY and CDR2 is SYGVKD. The CDR3 nucleotides read TGTGCCATCAGTGAGTCGGGGGGATGGAATCAGCCCCAGCATTTT. Protein: CAISESGGWNQPQHF.

A few counts support this clonotype. The V and J genes are TRBV19 and TRBJ2-5, with 9 nucleotides matching TRBD1. CDR3 length: 16 residues. J gave up 5 bases and V 6 bases, and 13 bases lay outside the gene matches. Germline values: CDR1 LNHDA, CDR2 SQIVND (reference sequence). The CDR3 sequence: CASSSGQGIVFETQYF. The CDR3 DNA is TGTGCCAGTAGCTCCGGACAGGGGATCGTATTTGAGACCCAGTACTTC.